This TCR beta chain came from a study of blood T cell repertoires in COVID-19. The germline V gene has CDR1 MDHEN and CDR2 SYDVKM. Germline trimming cut 6 bases from V and 5 bases from J; bases unmatched to any gene: 9. CDR3 length: 15 residues. Assay: immunoSEQ multiplex PCR; the TCRdb copy retains only in-frame clones and omits some. The data show 300,000 to 350,000 clones, about 87% seen once. Input material: peripheral blood. The TCR was taken from a man aged 25 to 40 with COVID-19, enrolled during active disease. The chain recombines TRBV28 with TRBJ1-5, with TRBD1 identical over 8 bases. The DNA for the CDR3 is TGTGCCAGCAGCCTACCAGGGGGCGGGGATCAGCCCCAGCATTTT. Amino acid sequence: CASSLPGGGDQPQHF.